Below are 11 T cell receptor beta chains sequenced from a single sample in a study of T cells in tuberculosis (dated by TCRdb to the late 2010s). Library creation used the immunoSEQ multiplex PCR assay. The source is immuneACCESS, and TCRdb retained only in-frame sequences with V and J called. Part of the clones is not carried over; for the studies checked, unresolved V genes explain less than half of this, and the remainder is unexplained. The sample table contains 30,000 or so clones; only one count was recorded for 90% of them. Of the sample, roughly 6.1% is held by the ten largest clones. The sequenced sample was PBMCs. The source of these receptors is a donor between 10 and 35 years old with latent tuberculosis or without tuberculosis infection.

The rearrangement uses TRBV7-6 and TRBJ1-3, with D unresolved. CDR3 length: 16 amino acids. Germline assignment: CDR1 SGHVS and CDR2 FNYEAQ. V shed 2 bases and J shed 0 bases, with 11 bases lying between them. CDR3 in DNA: TGTGCCAGCAGCTTAATGAGGTCCGGCTCTGGAAACACCATATATTTT. This codes for CASSLMRSGSGNTIYF.

The chain carries TRBV11-2 and TRBJ2-3; D is perhaps TRBD1 (5 bases). Trimming removed 5 bases at V and 3 bases at J, with 24 bases between. Germline V gives CDR1 SGHAT, CDR2 FQNNGV. The CDR3 has 18 amino acids. CDR3 sequence: CASSPGISHRSWTDTQYF. The CDR3 DNA sequence: TGTGCCAGCAGCCCAGGGATTAGTCACAGGTCGTGGACAGATACGCAGTATTTT.

V gene TRBV4-1 combines with J gene TRBJ1-2, with TRBD1 matching over 7 bases. This CDR3 contains 15 residues. Germline-derived CDR1 and CDR2 are MGHRA and YSYEKL. J was trimmed by 6 bases and V by 2 bases; bases with no gene match: 9. For the CDR3, the DNA is TGCGCCAGCAGCCAAACATCGACAGGGTCGGATGGCTACACCTTC. Its translation: CASSQTSTGSDGYTF.

J is TRBJ2-1 and V is TRBV5-1, with 10 bases matching TRBD2. This CDR3 region has 17 residues. V was clipped by 7 bases and J by 5 bases; unmatched bases: 15. Germline lookup yields CDR1 SGHRS and CDR2 YFSETQ. CDR3 sequence reads: CASRSRGLLAGDNEQFF. CDR3 coding DNA: TGCGCCAGCCGCTCCCGGGGCCTTCTAGCGGGGGACAATGAGCAGTTCTTC.

The chain is built from TRBV21-1 and TRBJ1-6. TRBV21-1 is labeled a pseudogene. The CDR3 length is 14 residues. The CDR3 DNA reads as TGTGCCAGCGTAACTAGGGAGGGGAATTCACCCCTCCACTTT. Its translation is CASVTREGNSPLHF.

The chain links TRBV29-1 to TRBJ2-2, with D possibly matching TRBD2 (7 bases). V was trimmed by 7 bases and J by 4 bases, leaving 19 bases between them. This CDR3 spans 15 amino acids. Per the germline V gene, CDR1 is SQVTM and CDR2 is ANQGSEA. The CDR3 protein is CSGWGGARVTGELFF. CDR3 nucleotide sequence: TGCAGCGGCTGGGGGGGGGCGCGGGTCACCGGGGAGCTGTTTTTT.

V gene TRBV19 combines with J gene TRBJ1-6; D unresolved. Trimming stripped 8 bases from V and 0 bases from J, with 8 bases between. Germline values: CDR1 LNHDA, CDR2 SQIVND (reference sequence). The CDR3 extends over 14 amino acids. As DNA, the CDR3 is TGTGCCAGTGGTGAGAGCTCCTATAATTCACCCCTCCACTTT. It yields the protein CASGESSYNSPLHF.

The sample holds one count of this clone. The gene calls are TRBV9 and TRBJ2-3; tentative D call: TRBD2 (6 bases). V gave up 6 bases and J gave up 4 bases, with 18 bases separating them. The germline gives CDR1 SGDLS, CDR2 YYNGEE. The CDR3 is 15 residues long. As DNA, the CDR3 is TGTGCCAGCACAACCGGGCTAACGGGGGCAGATACGCAGTATTTT. This encodes CASTTGLTGADTQYF.

The J gene is TRBJ2-4, the V gene TRBV18; D may be TRBD2 (5 bases). The CDR3 totals 17 residues. The germline V gene has CDR1 KGHSH and CDR2 LQKENI. Trimming stripped 3 bases from V and 2 bases from J, with 17 bases between. This CDR3 is CASSPGVQLVTKNIQYF. CDR3 DNA sequence: TGTGCCAGCTCACCCGGGGTACAGCTCGTCACCAAAAACATTCAGTACTTC.

The chain recombines TRBV5-5 with TRBJ2-7, with 8 bases matching TRBD1. After removal of 3 bases from V and 5 bases from J, the junction contained 7 bases not matched to a gene. Germline V lookup: CDR1 SGHKS, CDR2 YYEKEE (reference sequence). This CDR3 has 14 residues. CDR3 residues: CASSWTDRVHEQYF. The CDR3, as DNA: TGTGCCAGCAGCTGGACGGACAGGGTCCACGAGCAGTACTTC.

The genes are TRBV1 and TRBJ1-2; TRBD1, the table's D call, lacks a check against the DNA. TRBV1 is recorded as a pseudogene. This CDR3 region has 18 residues. The CDR3 here is CTSSQENLRQGAIYGYTF. CDR3 DNA sequence: TGCACCAGCAGCCAAGAGAACCTTAGACAGGGGGCAATCTATGGCTACACCTTC.